The 3 T cell receptor beta chains below come from one sample, sequenced in a study of long-term antiretroviral therapy in people with HIV. An immunoSEQ assay, version v3.0, was performed at survey level. Libraries were prepared by immunoSEQ multiplex PCR; TCRdb keeps only in-frame clonotypes and omits some of them. The sample has 20,000 to 25,000 clones; 75% to 85% are singletons. The specimen was unsorted PBMCs, collected 0.1 years before starting antiretroviral therapy. These receptors came from a man aged 18 to 29 with HIV.

The chain links TRBV5-1 to TRBJ1-1; the D gene is possibly TRBD1 (6 bases). V was clipped by 1 base and J by 5 bases, with 12 bases between them. The V gene's germline CDR1 is SGHRS and CDR2 YFSETQ. This CDR3 has 14 amino acids. The CDR3 reads CASSLSGVGTEAFF. The CDR3 nucleotides read TGCGCCAGCAGCTTGTCAGGGGTTGGGACTGAAGCTTTCTTT.

CDR3 residues: CASSSASSNQPQHF. The CDR3, as DNA: TGTGCCAGCAGTTCCGCCAGCTCCAATCAGCCCCAGCATTTT. The rearrangement uses TRBV28 and TRBJ1-5; no definite D call. The germline CDR1 and CDR2 sequences are MDHEN and SYDVKM. The CDR3 sequence is 14 residues long. V lost 4 bases, J lost 3 bases, and 10 bases lay in between.

CDR3 amino acids: CASSSQGMGETQYF. In nucleotides, the CDR3 is TGTGCCAGCAGCTCACAGGGGATGGGCGAGACCCAGTACTTC. The rearrangement joins TRBV9 to TRBJ2-5; 7 positions match TRBD1. The germline V gene has CDR1 SGDLS and CDR2 YYNGEE. J gave up 5 bases and V 4 bases, and 8 bases lay outside the gene matches. The CDR3 sequence is 14 residues long.